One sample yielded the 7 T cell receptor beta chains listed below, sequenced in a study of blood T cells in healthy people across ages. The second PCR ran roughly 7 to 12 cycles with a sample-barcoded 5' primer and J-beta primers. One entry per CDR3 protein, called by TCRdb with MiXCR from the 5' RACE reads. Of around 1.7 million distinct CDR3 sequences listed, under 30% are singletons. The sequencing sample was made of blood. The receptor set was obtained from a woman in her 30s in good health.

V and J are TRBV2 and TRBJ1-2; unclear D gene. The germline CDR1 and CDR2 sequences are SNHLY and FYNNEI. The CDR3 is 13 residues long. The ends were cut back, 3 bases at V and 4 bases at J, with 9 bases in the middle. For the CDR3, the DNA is TGTGCCAGCAGTGAGGGCCGGCGCTATGGCTACACCTTC. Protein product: CASSEGRRYGYTF.

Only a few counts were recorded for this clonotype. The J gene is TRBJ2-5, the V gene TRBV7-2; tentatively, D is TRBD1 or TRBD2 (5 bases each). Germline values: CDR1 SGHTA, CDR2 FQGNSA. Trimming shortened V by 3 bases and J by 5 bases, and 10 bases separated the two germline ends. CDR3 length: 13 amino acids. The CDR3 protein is CASSFLWGETQYF. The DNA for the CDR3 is TGTGCCAGCAGCTTTCTATGGGGGGAGACCCAGTACTTC.

The CDR3 DNA reads TGTGCCAGCAGTAGAAATCTAGCGGGGAGTCGGGAGACCCAGTACTTC. Residues: CASSRNLAGSRETQYF. The genes are TRBV12-3 or TRBV12-4 and TRBJ2-5; 9 bases fit TRBD2. The CDR3 has 16 amino acids. V was clipped by 5 bases and J by 5 bases; unmatched bases: 12.

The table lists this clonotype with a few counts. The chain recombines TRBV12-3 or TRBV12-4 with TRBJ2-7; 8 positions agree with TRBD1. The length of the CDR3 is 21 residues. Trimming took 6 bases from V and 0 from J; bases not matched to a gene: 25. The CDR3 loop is CASSGTGTGSPGGSFSYEQYF. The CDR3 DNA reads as TGTGCCAGCAGCGGGACCGGGACAGGAAGCCCCGGTGGTTCGTTCTCCTACGAGCAGTACTTC.

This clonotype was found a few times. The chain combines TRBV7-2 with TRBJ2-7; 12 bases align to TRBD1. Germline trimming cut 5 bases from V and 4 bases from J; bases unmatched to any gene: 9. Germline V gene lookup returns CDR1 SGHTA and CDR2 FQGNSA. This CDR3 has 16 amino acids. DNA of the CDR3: TGTGCCAGCAGCCCTACCGGGACAGGGGGCGGGTACGAGCAGTACTTC. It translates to CASSPTGTGGGYEQYF. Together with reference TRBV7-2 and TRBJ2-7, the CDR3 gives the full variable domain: GAGVSQSPSNKVTEKGKDVELRCDPISGHTALYWYRQSLGQGLEFLIYFQGNSAPDKSGLPSDRFSAERTGGSVSTLTIQRTQQEDSAVYLCASSPTGTGGGYEQYFGPGTRLTVT.

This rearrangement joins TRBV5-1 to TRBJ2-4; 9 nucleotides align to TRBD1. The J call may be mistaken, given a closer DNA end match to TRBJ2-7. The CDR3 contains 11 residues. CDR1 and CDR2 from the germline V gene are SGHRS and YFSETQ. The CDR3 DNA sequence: TGCGCCAGCGGACAGGGGACCGAGCAGTACTTC. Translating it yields CASGQGTEQYF.

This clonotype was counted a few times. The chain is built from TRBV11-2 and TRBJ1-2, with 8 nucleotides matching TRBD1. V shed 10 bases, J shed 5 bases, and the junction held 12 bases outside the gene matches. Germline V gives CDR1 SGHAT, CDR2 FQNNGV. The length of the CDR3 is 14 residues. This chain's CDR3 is CATLPGQGQYGYTF. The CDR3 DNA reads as TGTGCCACCTTACCCGGACAGGGACAATATGGCTACACCTTC.